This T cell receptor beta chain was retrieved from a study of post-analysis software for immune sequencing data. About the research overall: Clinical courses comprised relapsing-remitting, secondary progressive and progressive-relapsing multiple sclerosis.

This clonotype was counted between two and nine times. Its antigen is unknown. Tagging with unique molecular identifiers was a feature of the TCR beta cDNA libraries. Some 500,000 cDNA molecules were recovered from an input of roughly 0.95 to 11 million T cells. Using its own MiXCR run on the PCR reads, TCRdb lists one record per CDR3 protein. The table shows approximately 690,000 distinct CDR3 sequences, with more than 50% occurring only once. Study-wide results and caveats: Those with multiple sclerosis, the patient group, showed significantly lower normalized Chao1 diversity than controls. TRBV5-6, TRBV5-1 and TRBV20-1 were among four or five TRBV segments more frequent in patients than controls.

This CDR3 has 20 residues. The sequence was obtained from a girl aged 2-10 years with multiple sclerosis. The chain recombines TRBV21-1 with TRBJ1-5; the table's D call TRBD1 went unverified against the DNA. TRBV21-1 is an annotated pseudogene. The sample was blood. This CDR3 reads CASSKAYAPGRRYSNQPQHF. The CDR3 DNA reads TGTGCCAGCAGCAAAGCCTACGCTCCGGGACGGCGCTATAGCAATCAGCCCCAGCATTTT.